This entry is about one T cell receptor beta chain. Antigen unknown. TCRdb re-called the 5' RACE reads with MiXCR, one entry per CDR3 protein. The sample has some 7,000 distinct CDR3 sequences, 65% to 85% seen once; the top ten hold around 4.4%. The CDR3 has 14 residues. CDR1 and CDR2 from the germline V gene are MNHEY and SVGAGI. Trimming pared 0 bases from V and 3 bases from J, leaving 8 bases between. Tregs were sorted as CD4+CD25+CD127-/low cells. Study findings and constraints: The TCR gene usage of tumor memory CD4+ T cells clustered together with blood and lymph node memory CD4+ cells and with lymph node naive CD4+ cells. Tumor-infiltrating Treg TCR alpha and beta sequences overlapped most with tumor naive CD4+ T cells, then blood naive.

This sequence joins TRBV6-5 and TRBJ1-2; no firm D call. The sequence came from a female donor with breast cancer. Specimen: tumor-infiltrating Tregs sorted from the breast tumor. The CDR3 region is CASSYSSSHYGYTF. CDR3 coding DNA: TGTGCCAGCAGTTACTCCTCCAGCCACTATGGCTACACCTTC.